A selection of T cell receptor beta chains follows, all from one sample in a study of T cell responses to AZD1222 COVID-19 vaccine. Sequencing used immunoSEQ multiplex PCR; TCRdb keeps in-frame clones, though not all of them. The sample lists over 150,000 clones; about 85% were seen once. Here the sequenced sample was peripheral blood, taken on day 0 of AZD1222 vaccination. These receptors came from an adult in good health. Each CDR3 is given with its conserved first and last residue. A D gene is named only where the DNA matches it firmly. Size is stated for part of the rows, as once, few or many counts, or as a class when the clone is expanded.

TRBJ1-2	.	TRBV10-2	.	TGCGCCAGCAGTGGGCTTGGTGGCTACACCTTC	CASSGLGGYTF
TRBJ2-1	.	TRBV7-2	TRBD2	TGTGCCAGCAGCCCCAGTGGGGAGCGGGGGCTCAAAGGGCAGTTCTTC	CASSPSGERGLKGQFF
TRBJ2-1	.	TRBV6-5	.	TGTGCCAGCAGAGACAGCGCTACTTACAATGAGCAGTTCTTC	CASRDSATYNEQFF
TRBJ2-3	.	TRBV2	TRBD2	TGTGCCAGCACCTTAACGGGAGGGACAGATACGCAGTATTTT	CASTLTGGTDTQYF
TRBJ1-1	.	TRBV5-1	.	TGCGCCAGCAGGGAATCAGGGACCCGTAACACTGAAGCTTTCTTT	CASRESGTRNTEAFF
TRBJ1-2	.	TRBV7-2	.	TGTGCCAGCACCGCAGGCCCGGGGGCGTGGGGCTACACCTTC	CASTAGPGAWGYTF
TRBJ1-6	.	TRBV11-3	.	TGTGCCAGCAGCTTAGGGGGTAATTCACCCCTCCACTTT	CASSLGGNSPLHF
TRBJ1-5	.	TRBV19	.	TGTGCCAGCCGTGGGAGCAATCAGCCCCAGCATTTT	CASRGSNQPQHF
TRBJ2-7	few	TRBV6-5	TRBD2	TGTGCCAGCAGAGAGGGACTAGCGGGAGGCCACGAGCAGTACTTC	CASREGLAGGHEQYF
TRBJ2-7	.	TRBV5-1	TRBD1	TGCGCCAGCAGCCCCCGGGACAGGGGGTGGGAGCAGTACTTC	CASSPRDRGWEQYF